The clone carrying this TCR beta chain was found a few times. Sequencing libraries for TCR beta were prepared with iRepertoire HTBI primers and Arm-PCR of CDR3 regions. TCRdb reprocessed the multiplex PCR reads via MiXCR and lists one record per CDR3 protein. The data hold over 500,000 distinct CDR3 sequences, with 16% observed a single time. This sample is drawn from a study of regulatory T cells in long-lasting Graves disease. Specified time point: newly diagnosed GD, antithyroid drugs for less than 3 months. Extracted PBMC RNA gave rise to the TCR library. Patient provenance is recorded as an endocrinology department in Xi'an, China. Germline V gives CDR1 LNHDA, CDR2 SQIVND (reference sequence). The CDR3 spans 14 residues. V shed 9 bases and J shed 1 base, with 14 bases lying between them. This same sample was also part of a study on T cells in Graves' hyperthyroidism and ophthalmopathy. That paper adds: Graves' hyperthyroidism showing no ophthalmopathy progression within 18 months was considered stable. The majority of expanded thyroid clonotypes above 0.001 also appeared in blood.

This TCR was sampled from a man aged 18 to 29 with Graves disease. This chain links TRBV19 with TRBJ2-3, with D possibly matching TRBD2 (6 bases). This sample comprised peripheral blood mononuclear cells (PBMCs), obtained at new diagnosis, from a patient treated with antithyroid drugs. In DNA, the CDR3 is TGTGCCAGCCTTCGGGAGATACGCACAGATACGCAGTATTTT. This sequence encodes CASLREIRTDTQYF.